This entry is about one T cell receptor (beta chain). It lacks a known antigen. No base-level quality is on record; no much larger clone is a single base apart. This sample stems from a study of shared clonotypes between healthy human individuals (dated by TCRdb to 2019 to 2021). General notes on the study: The cohort comprised two women and a few men aged 18 to 49 years. For each donor, three plates each were used for CD4 naive and CD4 memory, two plates were used for CD8 naive, and one plate was used for CD8 memory. To estimate repertoire size and how much clonotypes are shared between individuals, the study performed deep sequencing of blood TCR repertoires from roughly five healthy adults. Different laboratories and diverse techniques were used to prepare libraries and sequence TCR repertoires, to increase sequencing depth and limit assay-specific biases. Leukapheresis yielded between about 0.85 and 10 billion PBMCs per donor. The paper as a whole reports these results and caveats: Because the study included only a small number of donors, the genetic and exposure-history diversity represented was limited. Pairwise subsampling indicated that sequencing depth was expected to affect the degree of clonotype sharing among donors. Sharing across a few donors was observed for approximately 5% of naive CD4, under 4% of naive CD8, roughly 2.3% of memory CD4, and over 0.3% of memory CD8 clonotypes. Naive subsets generally had larger estimated clonotype richness than memory subsets. Sampling was restricted to blood, and TCR repertoires in tissue are likely to differ from TCR repertoires in blood. Compared with non-shared clonotypes, clonotypes shared by all four sorted-subset donors had higher generation probabilities. Incomplete sequencing was indicated by rarefaction of sorted-subset datasets, despite the large sequencing depth.

Donors were healthy HIV-negative adults with no recently reported acute infections or vaccinations. Every donor was a Caucasian adult living in Nashville, Tennessee, USA. CD4+ T cells were enriched through magnetic negative selection, after which naive cells were positively selected on CD45RA and the remaining negative fraction served as the memory subset. Blood was collected by leukapheresis, and PBMCs were isolated by Ficoll-Histopaque density gradient centrifugation and then cryopreserved in liquid nitrogen vapor phase. Purity and quantity of every magnetically sorted T cell population were checked by analytical flow cytometry. Genomic DNA was isolated from every sorted fraction and measured by UV absorbance on a Nanodrop 2000c. V is reduced by 4 bases and J by 8 bases, leaving a spacing of 11 bases between them. Based on the germline V gene, the CDR1 and CDR2 sequences are MDHEN and SYDVKM. CDR3 length: 13 amino acids, cysteine to phenylalanine. Only CDR3 DNA is held: 39 bases, read in frame from base 1.

TCR CDR3 regions were amplified from genomic DNA by multiplex PCR using the deep immunoSEQ assay. Genomic DNA extracted from each cell subset was distributed evenly over all wells of several immunoSEQ 96-well plates, and each plate served as one replicate. Each replicate PCR for sorted subsets received around 0.2 ug genomic DNA, equal to roughly 33,000 T cell genomes. Purified libraries were quantified with a Qubit 3.0 fluorometer, sized on a Bioanalyzer 2100, and re-quantified with the KAPA Library Quantification kit. A separate single-read 150-cycle Illumina NextSeq 550 flow cell was used to sequence each immunoSEQ 96-well plate. From the authors' description of their analysis: Because the immunoSEQ output held only junctional sequences and lacked quality scores, the filtering could not match the filtering applied to full-length reads. To assign V/J genes and CDR3, sequences were annotated against IMGT germline references using PyIR, a Python wrapper for IgBLAST v1.9. Any read was removed if the V/J assignment was weak (E-value above 1e-6), the CDR3 was missing, or the read contained stop codons, out-of-frame junctions, or ambiguous translated residues. V3J clonotypes were defined as sequences sharing an identical inferred V gene, J gene, and CDR3 amino acid sequence. Percentage overlap between repertoires was computed as shared unique clonotypes divided by the size of the smaller repertoire. RTK rarefaction, the Chao1 estimator, and Recon v2.1 estimates of unobserved clonotypes were used to assess repertoire richness. For all TCRbeta clonotypes obtained by the gDNA method from a handful of donors, generation probabilities were computed with OLGA. The immuneACCESS repertoire file appears here via TCRdb, limited to in-frame rearrangements. These files lack a portion of the clones; in checked studies, under half of the deficit traces to unresolved V genes, and the cause of the others is not known. The DNA was the basis for D and trimming; V, J and clone size are from that table. This sample holds around 700,000 clones; less than 85% were observed only once. The leading ten clones occupy around 1.6% of the sample.

This TCR derives from a young woman in good health. The sequence joins TRBV28 to TRBJ1-4; the D gene is perhaps TRBD1, on 5 matching bases. Material: memory CD4+ T cells sorted from blood. The cell subset or site label of this sample denotes: CD45RA-negative fraction. CDR3 loop: CASSYGAMEKLFF. The DNA sequence is as follows: TGTGCCAGCAGTTACGGGGCTATGGAAAAACTGTTTTTT.